The 8 T cell receptor beta chains reported below all come from one sample, sequenced in a study of cytomegalovirus exposure and HLA in healthy donors. 13 Jbeta primers and 60 Vbeta primers were used for the PCR. Sequencing used immunoSEQ multiplex PCR; TCRdb keeps in-frame clones, though not all of them. The sample has about 67,000 clones, roughly 78% seen once. Sequenced input: PBMCs. The receptor source for this set is a woman in her 30s in good health and CMV-seronegative.

The chain combines TRBV4-3 with TRBJ1-3; no clear D. The germline CDR1 and CDR2 sequences are LGHNA and YSLEER. The CDR3 length is 15 residues. Trimming pared 0 bases from V and 7 bases from J, leaving 13 bases between. The CDR3 loop reads CASSQDFSAVNTIYF. CDR3 coding DNA: TGCGCCAGCAGCCAAGATTTTTCGGCGGTCAACACCATATATTTT.

The V gene is TRBV7-9, the J gene TRBJ2-7; TRBD2 aligns across 8 bases. The germline CDR1 and CDR2 sequences are SEHNR and FQNEAQ (reference sequence). The trim removed 0 bases at V and 3 bases at J, leaving 7 bases unmatched. This CDR3 has 16 amino acids. CDR3 region: CASSLAFTSGYYEQYF. The CDR3 region has the DNA TGTGCCAGCAGCTTAGCGTTCACTAGCGGTTACTACGAGCAGTACTTC. Looking up the rest from reference TRBV7-9 and TRBJ2-7 gives the full variable domain: DTGVSQNPRHKITKRGQNVTFRCDPISEHNRLYWYRQTLGQGPEFLTYFQNEAQLEKSRLLSDRFSAERPKGSFSTLEIQRTEQGDSAMYLCASSLAFTSGYYEQYFGPGTRLTVT.

J is TRBJ2-5 and V is TRBV18; a weak D match, TRBD2 (5 bases). V was pared by 2 bases and J by 1 base, with 8 bases between. Germline V gene data show CDR1 as KGHSH and CDR2 as LQKENI. The length of the CDR3 is 14 residues. The CDR3 coding sequence is TGTGCCAGCTCACCAAGGAGCGGCCAAGAGACCCAGTACTTC. Translating gives CASSPRSGQETQYF.

The rearrangement joins TRBV6-1 to TRBJ2-7, with D unresolved. Looked up from germline, CDR1 is MNHNS and CDR2 is SASEGT. This CDR3 has 13 residues. V lost 0 bases and J lost 8, with 11 bases in between. This CDR3 reads CASSEARWRQQYF. The CDR3 region has the DNA TGTGCCAGCAGTGAAGCGCGGTGGAGACAGCAGTACTTC.

This clone appeared a single time. The gene calls are TRBV10-3 and TRBJ2-7; 10 bases are shared with TRBD1. From germline, CDR1 is ENHRY and CDR2 SYGVKD. Losses at the gene ends were 3 bases for V and 6 bases for J; bases not matched to a gene: 8. CDR3 size: 15 residues. CDR3 in DNA: TGTGCCATCAGTGATTGGGGACAGGGGACCGTCGAGCAGTACTTC. It is translated as CAISDWGQGTVEQYF.

DNA of the CDR3: TGTGCCTGGAGTCCGAACACAGCTGAAGCTTTCTTT. Its protein product is CAWSPNTAEAFF. The chain employs TRBV30 and TRBJ1-1, with no clear D. V gave up 2 bases and J gave up 6 bases, with 10 bases separating them. This CDR3 is built from 12 residues. CDR1 GTSNPN and CDR2 SVGIG come from the germline V gene (reference sequence).

The rearrangement joins TRBV2 to TRBJ1-5; 7 nucleotides line up with TRBD1. The germline CDR1 and CDR2 sequences are SNHLY and FYNNEI. V was clipped by 7 bases and J by 5 bases; unmatched bases: 5. The length of the CDR3 is 13 residues. CDR3 coding DNA: TGTGCCAGCACAGGGGGTCGGGATCAGCCCCAGCATTTT. Residues: CASTGGRDQPQHF.

J is TRBJ2-1 and V is TRBV6-1; 9 bases match TRBD1. V lost 8 bases to trimming and J lost 3 bases; unmatched junction nucleotides: 8. Germline V gives CDR1 MNHNS, CDR2 SASEGT. The length of the CDR3 is 15 residues. CDR3 bases: TGTGCCAGCTCCGGGACAGGGAGGTTCTACAATGAGCAGTTCTTC. This translates into CASSGTGRFYNEQFF.